This T cell receptor (beta chain) was identified in a study of blood T cell repertoires in COVID-19. Study-level information: There were acute and convalescent COVID-19 samples, and they came from the United States, Italy and Spain.

Per the original data handling: Estimation of nucleated cell counts was performed using reference gene primer amplification. TCRdb's table, derived via immunoSEQ multiplex PCR, lists solely in-frame clones and lacks some. V, J and clone size are taken as reported in that table, and D and trimming were inferred from the DNA itself. The top ten clones hold approximately 4.3% of a sample with under 250,000 clones, about 90% of them seen once. The ends were cut back, 2 bases at V and 3 bases at J, with 10 bases in the middle. Germline V gives CDR1 GTSNPN, CDR2 SVGIG (reference sequence). The CDR3 spans 13 residues. The table lists this clone with a count of one. This same CDR3 is encoded by further DNA sequences in the sample. Participants, 18 to 89 years old, spanned some 23 US areas. Clinical histories supplied by participants themselves formed the basis of cohort assignment.

This clonotype was obtained from a woman in her twenties or thirties with acute COVID-19. The sequencing input was PBMCs or T cells enriched from blood (not recorded which). The chain uses TRBV30 and TRBJ1-1; TRBD1 is a possible D gene (5 bases). The CDR3 DNA is TGTGCCTGGAGTAGAGACAGAGACACTGAAGCTTTCTTT. Translation: CAWSRDRDTEAFF.